What follows is one T cell receptor (beta chain) and its context. Measured with immunoSEQ multiplex PCR; TCRdb has only the in-frame clones, and not every one. The sample has 400,000 to 500,000 clones, around 90% seen once. These data come from a study of control samples from healthy donors and cancer patients. V gave up 5 bases and J gave up 2 bases, with 13 bases separating them. The CDR3 extends over 14 amino acids. The germline gives CDR1 LNHDA, CDR2 SQIVND (reference sequence). The gene calls are TRBV19 and TRBJ2-7; D might be TRBD2 (5 bases). Sequencing was done on a sample of PBMCs. This clonotype originated in a man in his forties with head and neck cancer. CDR3 sequence: CASSAWEYTYEQYF. The DNA of the CDR3 is TGTGCCAGTAGTGCTTGGGAGTATACCTACGAGCAGTACTTC.